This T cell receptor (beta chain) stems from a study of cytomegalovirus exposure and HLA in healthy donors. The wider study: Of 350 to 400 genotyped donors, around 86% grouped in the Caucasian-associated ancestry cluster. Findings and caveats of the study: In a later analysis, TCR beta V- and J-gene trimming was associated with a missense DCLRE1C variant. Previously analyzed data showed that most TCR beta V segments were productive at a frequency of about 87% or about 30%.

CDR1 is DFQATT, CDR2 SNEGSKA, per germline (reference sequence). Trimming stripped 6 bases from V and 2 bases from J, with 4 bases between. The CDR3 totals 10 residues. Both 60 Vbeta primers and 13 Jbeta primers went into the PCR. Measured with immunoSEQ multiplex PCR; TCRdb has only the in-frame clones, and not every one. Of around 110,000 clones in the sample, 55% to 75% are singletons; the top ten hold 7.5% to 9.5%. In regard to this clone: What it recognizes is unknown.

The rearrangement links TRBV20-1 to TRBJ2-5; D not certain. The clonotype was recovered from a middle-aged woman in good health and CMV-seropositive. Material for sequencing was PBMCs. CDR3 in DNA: TGCAGTGCCGGTCAAGAGACCCAGTACTTC. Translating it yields CSAGQETQYF.